A single sample is the source of the 18 T cell receptor beta chains below, sequenced in a study of glioma-infiltrating T cells. The iRepertoire nested amplicon-rescue multiplex PCR amplified TCR alpha and beta CDR3s from RNA. From the multiplex PCR reads, TCRdb called clonotypes with MiXCR, one entry per CDR3 protein. The table shows more than 350,000 distinct CDR3 sequences, with approximately 42% occurring only once. The sequencing sample was made of glioma tissue, nonneoplastic brain tissue, or PBMCs (not recorded which). Source of these receptors: a human donor with low-grade glioma or glioblastoma, undergoing nonglioma brain surgery, or in good health (not recorded which).

A few counts support this clonotype. The CDR3 here is CASSYRGGDQPQHF. CDR3 coding DNA: TGTGCCAGCAGTTACCGGGGTGGGGATCAGCCCCAGCATTTT. V and J are TRBV6-6 and TRBJ1-5; no reliable D call. The V end lost 2 bases, the J end lost 5 bases, and 10 bases lay between the germline ends. The CDR3 totals 14 residues. From germline, CDR1 is MNHNY and CDR2 SVGAGI (reference sequence).

The chain uses TRBV10-3 and TRBJ1-1, with D perhaps TRBD1 (5 bases). Trimming removed 0 bases from V and 5 bases from J, with 16 bases in between. The CDR3 length is 16 residues. Germline V gives CDR1 ENHRY, CDR2 SYGVKD. The CDR3 protein is CAISESGAAHFTEAFF. Written as DNA, the CDR3 is TGTGCCATCAGTGAGTCCGGGGCAGCCCATTTTACTGAAGCTTTCTTT.

Turning to this clonotype: This could be a read error, since a much larger clone is one nucleotide away. The rearrangement uses TRBV25-1 and TRBJ1-1, with D tentatively TRBD1 (5 bases). CDR1 and CDR2 from the germline V gene are MGHDK and SYGVNS. This CDR3 contains 13 residues. CDR3 nucleotides: TGTGTCAGCAGTGTACAGGCGAACACTGAAGCTTTCTTT. This encodes CVSSVQANTEAFF.

This clonotype was counted a few times. The rearrangement links TRBV28 to TRBJ1-2; D possibly corresponds to TRBD1 (6 bases). The V and J ends lost 1 base and 4 bases respectively, with 13 bases between them. From germline, CDR1 is MDHEN and CDR2 SYDVKM. The CDR3 extends over 15 amino acids. Written as DNA, the CDR3 is TGTGCCAGCAGTTTATCACACGGACAGTTCTATGGCTACACCTTC. Its translation: CASSLSHGQFYGYTF.

The chain joins TRBV7-2 to TRBJ2-3; 8 nucleotides line up with TRBD2. Per the germline V gene, CDR1 is SGHTA and CDR2 is FQGNSA. The trim removed 5 bases at V and 2 bases at J, leaving 12 bases unmatched. This CDR3 region has 17 residues. As DNA, the CDR3 is TGTGCCAGCAGCGCGTATGAGCGGGAGTGGAACACAGATACGCAGTATTTT. Protein product: CASSAYEREWNTDTQYF.

This clonotype was observed many times. The rearrangement uses TRBV6-2 or TRBV6-3 and TRBJ2-3; D is ambiguous. Germline CDR1 reads MNHEY; CDR2 reads SVGEGT. V shed 7 bases and J shed 9 bases, with 14 bases lying between them. The length of the CDR3 is 12 residues. CDR3 DNA: TGTGCCAGCAAAGGCTCCGGAGCCACGCAGTATTTT. Amino acid sequence: CASKGSGATQYF.

This clonotype was seen at least ten times. The chain links TRBV27 to TRBJ2-3; D is perhaps TRBD1 or TRBD2 (5 bases each). The CDR3 has 16 residues. Trimming took 2 bases from V and 1 from J, leaving 13 bases between them. Germline-derived CDR1 and CDR2 are MNHEY and SMNVEV (reference sequence). Here the CDR3 reads CASSLVVGDGTDTQYF. For the CDR3, the DNA is TGTGCCAGCAGTTTAGTCGTGGGGGACGGCACAGATACGCAGTATTTT.

The genes are TRBV18 and TRBJ2-3, with 8 bases that match TRBD1. This CDR3 is 14 amino acids long. The ends lost 2 bases at V and 8 bases at J; junction bases unmatched: 6. Looked up from germline, CDR1 is KGHSH and CDR2 is LQKENI. CDR3 sequence reads: CASSPLTGEATQYF. The CDR3 DNA reads TGTGCCAGCTCACCATTGACAGGGGAGGCTACGCAGTATTTT.

The table lists this clonotype with a count of one. A junction boundary mismatches the germline segment, possibly from a read error. The rearrangement joins TRBV28 to TRBJ2-7, with D tentatively TRBD1 (6 bases). CDR1 is MDHEN and CDR2 is SYDVKM in the germline V gene. There are 14 residues in the CDR3. The CDR3 sequence: CASSSRDKALGQCF. DNA for the CDR3: TGTGCCAGCAGTTCTCGGGACAAGGCCTTAGGGCAGTGCTTC.

This rearrangement joins TRBV20-1 to TRBJ1-1; 8 bases are a match to TRBD1. V lost 2 bases to trimming and J lost 3 bases; unmatched junction nucleotides: 8. This CDR3 region has 15 residues. Germline CDR1 reads DFQATT; CDR2 reads SNEGSKA (reference sequence). CDR3 region: CSARSRDRSYTEAFF. CDR3 bases: TGCAGTGCTAGATCAAGGGACAGGAGTTACACTGAAGCTTTCTTT.

This clonotype was detected ten times or more. V usage is TRBV20-1 and J usage is TRBJ1-5; 10 bases fit TRBD1. The V segment lost 5 bases and the J segment 5 bases; nucleotides outside the gene matches: 3. This CDR3 has 13 residues. Germline-derived CDR1 and CDR2 are DFQATT and SNEGSKA (reference sequence). CDR3: CSAPGTGDQPQHF. The CDR3 nucleotides are TGCAGTGCTCCCGGGACAGGGGATCAGCCCCAGCATTTT.

The sample holds many counts of this clonotype. V is TRBV20-1 and J is TRBJ1-1; 7 bases are shared with TRBD1. This CDR3 region has 13 residues. Germline V gene lookup returns CDR1 DFQATT and CDR2 SNEGSKA (reference sequence). V lost 6 bases to trimming and J lost 0 bases; unmatched junction nucleotides: 4. CDR3 DNA sequence: TGCAGTGCCAGACAGGGCATGAACACTGAAGCTTTCTTT. Residues: CSARQGMNTEAFF.

This chain links TRBV6-4 with TRBJ2-1; 10 bases are shared with TRBD2. The CDR3 covers 14 residues. The germline CDR1 and CDR2 sequences are MRHNA and SNTAGT. CDR3 sequence reads: CARDPGLANNEQFF. The CDR3 region has the DNA TGTGCTAGAGATCCGGGACTAGCGAACAATGAGCAGTTCTTC.

The J gene is TRBJ2-1, the V gene TRBV5-1, with 14 bases aligning to TRBD2. CDR3 length equals 17 residues. CDR1 SGHRS and CDR2 YFSETQ come from the germline V gene. V lost 4 bases and J lost 6; bases outside the gene matches: 9. DNA for the CDR3: TGCGCCAGCAGCCCACTGGGGGGACTAGCGGGAGTCAATGAGCAGTTCTTC. Amino acids: CASSPLGGLAGVNEQFF.

This rearrangement joins TRBV4-1 to TRBJ2-1; 10 bases are shared with TRBD2. Germline V gene sequence: CDR1 MGHRA, CDR2 YSYEKL. Trimming took 5 bases from V and 6 from J; bases not matched to a gene: 10. This CDR3 comprises 16 residues. The CDR3 is CASSSRLAGALNEQFF. The DNA of the CDR3 is TGCGCCAGCAGCTCACGACTAGCGGGTGCTCTCAATGAGCAGTTCTTC.

The chain recombines TRBV7-8 with TRBJ2-5; no firm D call. Per germline, CDR1 SGHVS and CDR2 FQNEAQ. The ends were cut back, 7 bases at V and 1 base at J, with 10 bases in the middle. CDR3 size: 13 residues. For the CDR3, the DNA is TGTGCCAGCACTGGACGCGTCCAAGAGACCCAGTACTTC. Residues: CASTGRVQETQYF.

This clonotype showed up many times. The V gene is TRBV27, the J gene TRBJ1-1; D not certain. Germline V gives CDR1 MNHEY, CDR2 SMNVEV (reference sequence). The CDR3 has 12 residues. V was cut by 2 bases and J by 7 bases, with 8 bases left in between. CDR3 loop: CASSLMSGEAFF. The DNA of the CDR3 is TGTGCCAGCAGTTTAATGTCGGGTGAAGCTTTCTTT.

There are a few counts of this clonotype. CDR3 protein: CSASAGDEQFF. The CDR3 DNA is TGCAGCGCATCAGCGGGAGATGAGCAGTTCTTC. This chain uses TRBV29-1 with TRBJ2-1, with 8 bases matching TRBD2. With V trimmed by 7 bases and J by 8 bases, 4 bases remained unmatched. This CDR3 spans 11 amino acids. Germline V gene data show CDR1 as SQVTM and CDR2 as ANQGSEA.